Listed here is a single T cell receptor beta chain. Its matching antigen is unknown. This sample is drawn from a study of PD-1 blockade in classical Hodgkin lymphoma. Whole-study results and caveats: Similar baseline diversity was found in complete responders and newly diagnosed patients.

Brentuximab vedotin exposure varied among the patients, all of whom had relapsed after autologous stem cell transplantation. This table comes from immunoSEQ multiplex PCR, and its TCRdb copy is limited to in-frame clones, with some not included. The sample comprises 45,000 to 55,000 clones, 81% of which are singletons, and around 17% rests with the top ten. The CDR3 contains 13 residues. V lost 4 bases and J 2 bases, leaving 7 bases between the germline ends. Per germline, CDR1 LNHDA and CDR2 SQIVND (reference sequence). J is TRBJ2-3 and V is TRBV19; weak D call: TRBD2 (6 bases). The receptor was isolated from a human donor with classical Hodgkin lymphoma. Source: peripheral blood mononuclear cells (PBMCs), taken at baseline. As DNA, the CDR3 is TGTGCCAGTAGTAGCGGGAACACAGATACGCAGTATTTT. This gives the protein CASSSGNTDTQYF.